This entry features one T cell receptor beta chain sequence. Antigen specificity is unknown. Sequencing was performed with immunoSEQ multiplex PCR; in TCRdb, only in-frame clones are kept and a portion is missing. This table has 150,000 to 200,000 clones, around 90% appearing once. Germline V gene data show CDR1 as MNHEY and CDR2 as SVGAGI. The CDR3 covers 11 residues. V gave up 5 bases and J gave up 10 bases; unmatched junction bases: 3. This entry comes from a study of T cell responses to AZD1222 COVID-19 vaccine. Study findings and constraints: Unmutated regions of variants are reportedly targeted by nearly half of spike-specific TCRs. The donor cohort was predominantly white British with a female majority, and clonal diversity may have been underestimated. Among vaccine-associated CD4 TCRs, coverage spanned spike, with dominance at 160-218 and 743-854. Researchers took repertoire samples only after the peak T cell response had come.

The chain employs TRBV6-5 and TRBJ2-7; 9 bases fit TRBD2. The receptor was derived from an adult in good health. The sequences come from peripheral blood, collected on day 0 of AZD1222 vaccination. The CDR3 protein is CASSNSGSQYF. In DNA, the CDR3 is TGTGCCAGCAGTAATAGCGGGAGCCAGTACTTC.